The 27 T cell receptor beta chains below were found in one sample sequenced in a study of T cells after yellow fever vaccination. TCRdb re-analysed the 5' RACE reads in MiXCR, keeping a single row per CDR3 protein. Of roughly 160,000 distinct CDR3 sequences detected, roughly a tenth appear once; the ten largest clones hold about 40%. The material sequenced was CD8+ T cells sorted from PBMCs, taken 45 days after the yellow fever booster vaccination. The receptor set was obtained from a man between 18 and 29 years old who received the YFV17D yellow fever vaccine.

The CDR3 spells CASSLVPDTQYF. The DNA of the CDR3 is TGTGCCAGCAGCTTAGTGCCTGATACGCAGTATTTT. The chain couples TRBV7-2 to TRBJ2-3; D gene uncertain. The ends were cut back, 1 base at V and 6 bases at J, with 5 bases in the middle. Germline CDR1 reads SGHTA; CDR2 reads FQGNSA. The CDR3 length is 12 residues.

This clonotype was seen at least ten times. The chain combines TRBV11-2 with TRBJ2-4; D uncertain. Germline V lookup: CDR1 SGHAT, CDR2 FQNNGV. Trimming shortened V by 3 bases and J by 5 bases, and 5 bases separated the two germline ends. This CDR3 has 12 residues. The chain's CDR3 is CASSFRQNIQYF. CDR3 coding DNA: TGTGCCAGCAGCTTTCGACAAAACATTCAGTACTTC.

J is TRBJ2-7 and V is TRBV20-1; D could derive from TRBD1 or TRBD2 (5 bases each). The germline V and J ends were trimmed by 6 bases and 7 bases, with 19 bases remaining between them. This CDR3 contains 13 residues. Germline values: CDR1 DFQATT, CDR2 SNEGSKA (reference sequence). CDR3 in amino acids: CSALPSRGREQYF. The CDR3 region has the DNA TGCAGTGCCCTCCCTTCGAGGGGAAGGGAGCAGTACTTC.

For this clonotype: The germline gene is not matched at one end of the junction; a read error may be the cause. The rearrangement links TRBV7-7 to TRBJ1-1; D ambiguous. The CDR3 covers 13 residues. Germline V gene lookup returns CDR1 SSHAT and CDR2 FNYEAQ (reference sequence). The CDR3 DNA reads TGTGCTAGCAGCCTAGGGAAGAACACTGAAGCTTTCTTT. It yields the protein CASSLGKNTEAFF.

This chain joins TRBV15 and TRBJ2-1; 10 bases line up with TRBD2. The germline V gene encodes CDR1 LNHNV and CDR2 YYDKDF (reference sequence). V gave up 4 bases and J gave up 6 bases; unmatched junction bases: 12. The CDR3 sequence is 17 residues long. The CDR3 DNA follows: TGTGCCACCAGCACTTCCGAGCGGGGGGGCTCTAGCAATGAGCAGTTCTTC. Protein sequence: CATSTSERGGSSNEQFF. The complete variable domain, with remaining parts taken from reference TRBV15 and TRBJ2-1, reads DAMVIQNPRYQVTQFGKPVTLSCSQTLNHNVMYWYQQKSSQAPKLLFHYYDKDFNNEADTPDNFQSRRPNTSFCFLDIRSPGLGDTAMYLCATSTSERGGSSNEQFFGPGTRLTVL.

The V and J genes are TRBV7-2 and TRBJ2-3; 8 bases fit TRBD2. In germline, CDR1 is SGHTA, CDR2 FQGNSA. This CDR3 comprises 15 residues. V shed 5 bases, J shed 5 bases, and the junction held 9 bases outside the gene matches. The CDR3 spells CASSLSGGQGDTQYF. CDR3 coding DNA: TGTGCCAGCAGCCTAAGCGGGGGCCAGGGAGATACGCAGTATTTT.

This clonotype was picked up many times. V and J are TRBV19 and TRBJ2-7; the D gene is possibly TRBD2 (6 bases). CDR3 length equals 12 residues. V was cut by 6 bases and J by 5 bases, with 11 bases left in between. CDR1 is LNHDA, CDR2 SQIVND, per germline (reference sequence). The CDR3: CASSRGMDEQYF. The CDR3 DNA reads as TGTGCCAGTAGCCGCGGGATGGACGAGCAGTACTTC.

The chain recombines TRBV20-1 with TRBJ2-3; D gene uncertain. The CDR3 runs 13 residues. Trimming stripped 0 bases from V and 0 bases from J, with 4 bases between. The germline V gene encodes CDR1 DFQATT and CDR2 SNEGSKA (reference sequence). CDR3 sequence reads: CSARDVSTDTQYF. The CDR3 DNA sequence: TGCAGTGCTAGAGACGTGAGCACAGATACGCAGTATTTT.

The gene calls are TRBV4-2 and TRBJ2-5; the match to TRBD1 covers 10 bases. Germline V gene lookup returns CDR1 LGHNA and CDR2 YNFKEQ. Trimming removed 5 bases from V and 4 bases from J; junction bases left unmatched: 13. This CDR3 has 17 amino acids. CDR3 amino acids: CASSLPGQGLVGETQYF. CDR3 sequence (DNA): TGTGCCAGCAGCTTACCGGGACAGGGGTTAGTAGGAGAGACCCAGTACTTC.

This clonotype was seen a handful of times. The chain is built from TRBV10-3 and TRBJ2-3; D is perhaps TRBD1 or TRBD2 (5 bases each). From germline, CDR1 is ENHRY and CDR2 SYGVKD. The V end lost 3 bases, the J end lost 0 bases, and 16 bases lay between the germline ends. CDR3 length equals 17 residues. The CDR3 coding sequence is TGTGCCATCAGTGAAATGTGGGGGAGTTCTAGCACAGATACGCAGTATTTT. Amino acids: CAISEMWGSSSTDTQYF.

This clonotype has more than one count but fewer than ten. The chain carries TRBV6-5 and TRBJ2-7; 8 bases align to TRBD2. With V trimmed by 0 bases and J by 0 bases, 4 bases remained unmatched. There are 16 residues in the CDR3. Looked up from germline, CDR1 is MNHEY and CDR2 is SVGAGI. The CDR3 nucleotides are TGTGCCAGCAGTTACTCGATAGCGGGGAGCTCCTACGAGCAGTACTTC. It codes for CASSYSIAGSSYEQYF.

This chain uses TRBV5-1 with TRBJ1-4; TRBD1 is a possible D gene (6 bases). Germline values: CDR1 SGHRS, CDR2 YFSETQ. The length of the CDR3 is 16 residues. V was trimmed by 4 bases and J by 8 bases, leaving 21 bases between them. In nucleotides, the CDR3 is TGCGCCAGCAGCACGGACAGCCCGGCGATAAAGGAAAAACTGTTTTTT. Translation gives CASSTDSPAIKEKLFF.

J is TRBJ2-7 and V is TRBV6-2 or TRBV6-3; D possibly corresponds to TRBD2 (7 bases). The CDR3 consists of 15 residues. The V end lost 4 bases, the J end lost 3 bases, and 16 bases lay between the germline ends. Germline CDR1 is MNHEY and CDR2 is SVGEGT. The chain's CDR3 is CASSWGGGPFYEQYF. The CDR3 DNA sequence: TGTGCCAGCAGTTGGGGCGGGGGCCCTTTCTACGAGCAGTACTTC.

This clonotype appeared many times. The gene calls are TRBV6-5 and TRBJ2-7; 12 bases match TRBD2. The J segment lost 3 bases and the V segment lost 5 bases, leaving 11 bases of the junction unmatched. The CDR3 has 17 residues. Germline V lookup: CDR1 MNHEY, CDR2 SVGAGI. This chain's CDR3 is CASSPLPGLAGYYEQYF. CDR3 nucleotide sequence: TGTGCCAGCAGTCCACTACCCGGACTAGCGGGATACTACGAGCAGTACTTC.

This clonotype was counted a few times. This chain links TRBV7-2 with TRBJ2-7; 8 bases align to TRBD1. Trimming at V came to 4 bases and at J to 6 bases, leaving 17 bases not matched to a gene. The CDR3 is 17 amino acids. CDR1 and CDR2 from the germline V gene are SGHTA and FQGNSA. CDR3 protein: CASSSDRVPYPPFEQYV. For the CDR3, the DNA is TGTGCCAGCAGCTCGGACAGGGTTCCGTACCCTCCCTTCGAGCAGTACGTC.

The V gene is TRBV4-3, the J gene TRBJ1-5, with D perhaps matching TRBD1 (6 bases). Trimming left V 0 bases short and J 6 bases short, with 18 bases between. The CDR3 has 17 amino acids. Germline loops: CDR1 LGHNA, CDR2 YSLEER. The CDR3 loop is CASSQDRDTIFVQPQHF. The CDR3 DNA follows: TGCGCCAGCAGCCAAGACCGGGACACAATTTTTGTTCAGCCCCAGCATTTT.

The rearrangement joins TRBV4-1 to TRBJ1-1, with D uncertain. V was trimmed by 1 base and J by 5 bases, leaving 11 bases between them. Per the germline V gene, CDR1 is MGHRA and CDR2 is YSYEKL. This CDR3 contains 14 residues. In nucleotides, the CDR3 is TGCGCCAGCAGCCAAGGAGGAGTGGCGACTGAAGCTTTCTTT. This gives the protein CASSQGGVATEAFF.

CDR3 coding DNA: TGTGCCAGCACCATTCCGAACTCTGGGGCCAACGTCCTGACTTTC. As protein: CASTIPNSGANVLTF. This chain joins TRBV5-4 and TRBJ2-6; unclear D gene. V lost 6 bases and J lost 0, with 10 bases in between. Looked up from germline, CDR1 is SGHNT and CDR2 is YYREEE (reference sequence). This CDR3 region has 15 residues.

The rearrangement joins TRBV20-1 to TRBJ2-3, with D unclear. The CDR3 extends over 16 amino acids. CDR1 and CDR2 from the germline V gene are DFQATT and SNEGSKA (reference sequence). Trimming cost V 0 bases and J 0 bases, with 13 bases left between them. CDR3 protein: CSARDTRASSTDTQYF. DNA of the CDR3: TGCAGTGCTAGAGACACCCGGGCATCTAGCACAGATACGCAGTATTTT.

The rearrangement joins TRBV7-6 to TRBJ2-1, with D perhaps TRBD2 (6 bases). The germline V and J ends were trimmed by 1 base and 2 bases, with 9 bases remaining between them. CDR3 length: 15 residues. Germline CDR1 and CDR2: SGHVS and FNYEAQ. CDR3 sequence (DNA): TGTGCCAGCAGCTTAGGCGCGGGGACCTACAATGAGCAGTTCTTC. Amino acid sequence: CASSLGAGTYNEQFF.

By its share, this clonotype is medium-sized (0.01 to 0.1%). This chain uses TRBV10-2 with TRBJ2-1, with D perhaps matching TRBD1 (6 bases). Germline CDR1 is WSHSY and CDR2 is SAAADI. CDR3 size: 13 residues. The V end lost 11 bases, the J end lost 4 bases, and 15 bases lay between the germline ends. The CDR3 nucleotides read TGCGCCGTACTCCGGGACAATTACAATGAGCAGTTCTTC. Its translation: CAVLRDNYNEQFF.

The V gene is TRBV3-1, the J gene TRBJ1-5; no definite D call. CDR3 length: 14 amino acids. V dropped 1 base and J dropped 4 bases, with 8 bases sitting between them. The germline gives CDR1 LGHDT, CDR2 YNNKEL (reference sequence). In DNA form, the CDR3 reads TGTGCCAGCAGCCAAGTGGGGAAAAATCAGCCCCAGCATTTT. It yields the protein CASSQVGKNQPQHF.

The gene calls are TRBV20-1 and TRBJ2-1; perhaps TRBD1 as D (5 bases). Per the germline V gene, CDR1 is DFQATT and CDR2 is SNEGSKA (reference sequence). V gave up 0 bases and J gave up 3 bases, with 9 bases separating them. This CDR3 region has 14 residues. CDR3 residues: CSARDRVNYNEQFF. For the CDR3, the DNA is TGCAGTGCTAGAGACAGGGTGAACTACAATGAGCAGTTCTTC.

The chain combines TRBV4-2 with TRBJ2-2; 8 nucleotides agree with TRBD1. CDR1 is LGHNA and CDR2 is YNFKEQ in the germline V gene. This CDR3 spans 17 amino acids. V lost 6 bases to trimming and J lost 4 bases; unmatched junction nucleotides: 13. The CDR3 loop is CASRAGFRTGLTGELFF. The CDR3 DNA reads TGTGCCAGCAGGGCGGGATTCCGGACAGGGCTCACCGGGGAGCTGTTTTTT.

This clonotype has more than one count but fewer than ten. DNA for the CDR3: TGTGCCAGCACGTGGACACAGAACACCGGGGAGCTGTTTTTT. Its protein is CASTWTQNTGELFF. The V call is TRBV27, the J call TRBJ2-2, with D perhaps TRBD1 (5 bases). Germline V CDR1 and CDR2: MNHEY, SMNVEV (reference sequence). The CDR3 length is 14 residues. Trimming cost V 7 bases and J 1 base, with 10 bases left between them.

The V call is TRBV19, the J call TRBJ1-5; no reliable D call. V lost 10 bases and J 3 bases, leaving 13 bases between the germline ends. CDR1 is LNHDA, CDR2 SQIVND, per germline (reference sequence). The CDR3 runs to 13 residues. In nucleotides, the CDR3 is TGTGCCACCAAAGGAGGGAACAATCAGCCCCAGCATTTT. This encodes CATKGGNNQPQHF.

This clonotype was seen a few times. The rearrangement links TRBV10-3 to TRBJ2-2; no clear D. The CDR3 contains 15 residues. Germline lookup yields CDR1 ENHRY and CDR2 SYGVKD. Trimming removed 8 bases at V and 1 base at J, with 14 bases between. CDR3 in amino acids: CAIGAGPENTGELFF. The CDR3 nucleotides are TGTGCCATCGGAGCCGGGCCTGAGAACACCGGGGAGCTGTTTTTT.